This T cell receptor (beta chain) stems from a study of post-analysis software for immune sequencing data. Study-level findings and limits: Five TRBV segments, including TRBV5-6, TRBV5-1 and TRBV20-1, were more frequent in patients than controls.

For this clonotype: Its antigen remains unidentified.

This CDR3 contains 14 residues. V lost 5 bases to trimming and J lost 3 bases; unmatched junction nucleotides: 7. Germline CDR1 and CDR2: SQVTM and ANQGSEA. The TCR beta cDNA libraries carried unique molecular identifiers. TCRdb independently ran MiXCR on the PCR reads; one entry per CDR3 protein. The sample records about 560,000 distinct CDR3 sequences, about 40% being singletons. V is TRBV29-1 and J is TRBJ2-4, with TRBD2 matching 7 bases. Specimen: blood. This sequence originates from a girl aged 5-17 years with multiple sclerosis. The CDR3 coding sequence is TGCAGCGTTCGAGGGAGGGCCGACAAAAACATTCAGTACTTC. Amino acid sequence: CSVRGRADKNIQYF. The full variable domain, rest sourced from reference TRBV29-1 and TRBJ2-4, is SAVISQKPSRDICQRGTSLTIQCQVDSQVTMMFWYRQQPGQSLTLIATANQGSEATYESGFVIDKFPISRPNLTFSTLTVSNMSPEDSSIYLCSVRGRADKNIQYFGAGTRLSVL.